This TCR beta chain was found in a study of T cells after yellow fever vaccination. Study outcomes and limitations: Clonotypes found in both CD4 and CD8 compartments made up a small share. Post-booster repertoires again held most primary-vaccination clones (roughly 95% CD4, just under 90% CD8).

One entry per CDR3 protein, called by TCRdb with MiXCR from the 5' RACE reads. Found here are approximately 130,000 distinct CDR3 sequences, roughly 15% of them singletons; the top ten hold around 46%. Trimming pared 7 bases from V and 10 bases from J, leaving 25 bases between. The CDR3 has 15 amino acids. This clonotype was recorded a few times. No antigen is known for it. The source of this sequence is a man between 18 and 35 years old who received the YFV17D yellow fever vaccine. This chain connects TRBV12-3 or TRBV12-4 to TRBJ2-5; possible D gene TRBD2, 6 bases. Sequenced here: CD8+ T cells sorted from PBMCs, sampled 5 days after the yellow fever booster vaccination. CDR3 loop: CASTPNVLTEEGQYF. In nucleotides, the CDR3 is TGTGCCAGCACCCCAAATGTTCTGACGGAGGAGGGCCAGTACTTC.